These 4 T cell receptor beta chains were sequenced from one sample in a study of cytomegalovirus exposure and HLA in healthy donors. PCR employed 60 Vbeta and 13 Jbeta primers. Some clones are missing from TCRdb's copy, which holds only in-frame ones; the method was immunoSEQ multiplex PCR. The table lists 90,000 to 100,000 clones, 81% of them singletons. What was sequenced was PBMCs. These receptors all stem from a man in his forties in good health and CMV-seronegative.

The V gene is TRBV10-3, the J gene TRBJ2-3; D not resolved. There are 9 residues in the CDR3. Germline-derived CDR1 and CDR2 are ENHRY and SYGVKD. Trimming stripped 0 bases from V and 15 bases from J, with 4 bases between. CDR3 amino acids: CAISESNYF. As DNA, the CDR3 is TGTGCCATCAGTGAGTCTAATTATTTT.

The J gene is TRBJ1-5, the V gene TRBV19, with 9 bases identical to TRBD1. The CDR3 is 17 amino acids. Germline lookup yields CDR1 LNHDA and CDR2 SQIVND (reference sequence). V was clipped by 1 base and J by 6 bases; unmatched bases: 10. The CDR3 protein is CASSIVPDRGQGQPQHF. In DNA form, the CDR3 reads TGTGCCAGTAGTATAGTGCCGGACAGGGGACAGGGTCAGCCCCAGCATTTT.

The sample holds a few counts of this clone. V and J are TRBV7-9 and TRBJ2-7; D gene unclear. The V end was cut by 1 base, the J end by 3 bases, with 7 bases between. Germline CDR1 is SEHNR and CDR2 is FQNEAQ (reference sequence). The CDR3 loop spans 13 amino acids. The CDR3 here is CASSLVPDYEQYF. The CDR3 DNA reads as TGTGCCAGCAGCTTAGTCCCAGACTACGAGCAGTACTTC.

The chain is built from TRBV19 and TRBJ1-6; 10 nucleotides line up with TRBD1. Germline lookup yields CDR1 LNHDA and CDR2 SQIVND (reference sequence). The CDR3 length is 17 residues. The V and J ends lost 3 bases and 7 bases, in that order; junction bases with no gene match: 9. CDR3 sequence reads: CASSIWESGQGNSPLHF. The DNA for the CDR3 is TGTGCCAGTAGTATTTGGGAGTCGGGACAGGGGAATTCACCCCTCCACTTT.